These 9 T cell receptor beta chains were all obtained from the same sample, sequenced in a study of blood T cell repertoires in COVID-19. This table comes from immunoSEQ multiplex PCR, and its TCRdb copy is limited to in-frame clones, with some not included. The sample has 300,000 to 400,000 clones; 85% to 95% are singletons. The material sequenced was PBMCs or T cells enriched from blood (not recorded which). The origin of the receptors is a woman under 40 who had been exposed to COVID-19.

The V call is TRBV27, the J call TRBJ2-6; D perhaps matches TRBD1 (6 bases). The CDR3 consists of 16 residues. V was cut by 3 bases and J by 2 bases, with 11 bases left in between. Germline assignment: CDR1 MNHEY and CDR2 SMNVEV (reference sequence). The CDR3 nucleotides read TGTGCCAGCAGTTTTACAGGGCGAGCTGGGGCCAACGTCCTGACTTTC. Protein: CASSFTGRAGANVLTF.

This sequence joins TRBV19 and TRBJ2-2; a possible D gene is TRBD1 (8 bases). The CDR3 length is 15 residues. Germline lookup yields CDR1 LNHDA and CDR2 SQIVND (reference sequence). V was clipped by 4 bases and J by 7 bases, with 16 bases between them. In DNA form, the CDR3 reads TGTGCCAGTAGTACCGGACAGGGAGGGAGCGGGGAGCTGTTTTTT. Translated, it gives CASSTGQGGSGELFF.

The rearrangement joins TRBV4-2 to TRBJ1-5; tentatively, D is TRBD1 (5 bases). Per the germline V gene, CDR1 is LGHNA and CDR2 is YNFKEQ. The CDR3 loop spans 15 amino acids. V dropped 4 bases and J dropped 6 bases, with 16 bases sitting between them. The CDR3, as DNA: TGTGCCAGCAGCCGAACGGTGGGGGGTAGTCAGCCCCAGCATTTT. Its translation is CASSRTVGGSQPQHF.

V usage is TRBV14 and J usage is TRBJ2-1; possible D gene TRBD2, 6 bases. The V gene lost 4 bases and the J gene lost 0 bases, with 22 bases spanning the gap. Per the germline V gene, CDR1 is SGHDN and CDR2 is FVKESK. There are 19 residues in the CDR3. Here the CDR3 DNA reads TGTGCCAGCAGCCTCGAGAGGTGGGGCGGGGATAGCTCCTACAATGAGCAGTTCTTC. Amino acid sequence: CASSLERWGGDSSYNEQFF. The full variable domain, rest sourced from reference TRBV14 and TRBJ2-1, is EAGVTQFPSHSVIEKGQTVTLRCDPISGHDNLYWYRRVMGKEIKFLLHFVKESKQDESGMPNNRFLAERTGGTYSTLKVQPAELEDSGVYFCASSLERWGGDSSYNEQFFGPGTRLTVL.

This clone has only a few counts. The rearrangement joins TRBV7-2 to TRBJ1-5; 9 bases are shared with TRBD1. Looked up from germline, CDR1 is SGHTA and CDR2 is FQGNSA. This CDR3 spans 15 amino acids. The V segment lost 2 bases and the J segment 7 bases; nucleotides outside the gene matches: 6. CDR3 coding DNA: TGTGCCAGCAGCTTACAGGGACAGGGATACCAGCCCCAGCATTTT. This translates into CASSLQGQGYQPQHF.

The chain links TRBV2 to TRBJ1-5; possible D gene TRBD1, 5 bases. This CDR3 comprises 14 residues. Germline assignment: CDR1 SNHLY and CDR2 FYNNEI. V was pared by 4 bases and J by 6 bases, with 13 bases between. Written as DNA, the CDR3 is TGTGCCAGCAGTGGCAGGGTTCCGGGTCAGCCCCAGCATTTT. It specifies CASSGRVPGQPQHF. The entire variable domain, with the rest obtained from reference TRBV2 and TRBJ1-5, is as follows: EPEVTQTPSHQVTQMGQEVILRCVPISNHLYFYWYRQILGQKVEFLVSFYNNEISEKSEIFDDQFSVERPDGSNFTLKIRSTKLEDSAMYFCASSGRVPGQPQHFGDGTRLSIL.

The chain links TRBV18 to TRBJ1-2, with 7 positions matching TRBD1. The CDR3 is made up of 14 amino acids. The germline V gene has CDR1 KGHSH and CDR2 LQKENI. V lost 5 bases and J lost 5; bases outside the gene matches: 8. CDR3 in DNA: TGTGCCAGCTCAACGGGACAGACCCGTTATGGCTACACCTTC. The encoded protein is CASSTGQTRYGYTF.

This chain joins TRBV6-5 and TRBJ1-1, with 12 bases identical to TRBD1. The CDR3 is 15 residues long. V shed 6 bases and J 4 bases; nucleotides not matched to a gene: 6. Germline-derived CDR1 and CDR2 are MNHEY and SVGAGI. The CDR3 loop is CASRGQGASFTEAFF. The CDR3 bases are TGTGCCAGCAGGGGACAGGGGGCTTCGTTCACTGAAGCTTTCTTT.

The J gene is TRBJ2-2, the V gene TRBV5-1; possibly TRBD1 for D (5 bases). V was clipped by 4 bases and J by 5 bases, with 9 bases between them. CDR1 SGHRS and CDR2 YFSETQ come from the germline V gene. This CDR3 is built from 13 residues. In nucleotides, the CDR3 is TGCGCCAGCAGCCTCGGACAAACCGGGGAGCTGTTTTTT. It yields the protein CASSLGQTGELFF.